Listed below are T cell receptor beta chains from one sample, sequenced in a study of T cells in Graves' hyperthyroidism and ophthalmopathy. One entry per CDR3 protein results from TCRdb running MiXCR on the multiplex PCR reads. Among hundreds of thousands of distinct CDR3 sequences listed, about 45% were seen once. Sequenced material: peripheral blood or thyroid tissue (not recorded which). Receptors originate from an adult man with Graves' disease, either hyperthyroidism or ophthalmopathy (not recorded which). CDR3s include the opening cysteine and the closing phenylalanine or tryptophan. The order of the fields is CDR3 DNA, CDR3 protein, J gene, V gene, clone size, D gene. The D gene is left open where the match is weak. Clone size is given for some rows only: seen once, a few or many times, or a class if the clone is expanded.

CDR3 DNA: TGTGCCACCAGCAGAGAGCTGATAGGCGAAAAACTGTTTTTT
CDR3 protein: CATSRELIGEKLFF
J gene: TRBJ1-4
V gene: TRBV15
clone size: many
D gene: .

CDR3 DNA: TGCGCCAGCAGCTTGACGGGACAGAGCTCTGGAAACACCATATATTTT
CDR3 protein: CASSLTGQSSGNTIYF
J gene: TRBJ1-3
V gene: TRBV5-5
clone size: .
D gene: TRBD1

CDR3 DNA: TGCAGCAGTCAGAGACAGGGGAACACTGAAGCTTTCTTT
CDR3 protein: CSSQRQGNTEAFF
J gene: TRBJ1-1
V gene: TRBV29-1
clone size: once
D gene: TRBD1

CDR3 DNA: TGTGCCAGCAGCTCCTCTAGTCGAGGGCGCGGCACTGAAGCTTTCTTT
CDR3 protein: CASSSSSRGRGTEAFF
J gene: TRBJ1-1
V gene: TRBV5-1
clone size: .
D gene: .

CDR3 DNA: TGTGCCAGCAGGCCAGGGGTCTCTGGAAACACCATATATTTT
CDR3 protein: CASRPGVSGNTIYF
J gene: TRBJ1-3
V gene: TRBV12-3/TRBV12-4
clone size: .
D gene: .

CDR3 DNA: TGTGCCACCAGTGATCACTCTAGCGGGAATGGGGAGACCCAGTACTTC
CDR3 protein: CATSDHSSGNGETQYF
J gene: TRBJ2-5
V gene: TRBV24-1
clone size: many
D gene: TRBD2

CDR3 DNA: TGTGCCAGTAGTATGACAGGGGCAGGAGGCTACACCTTC
CDR3 protein: CASSMTGAGGYTF
J gene: TRBJ1-2
V gene: TRBV19
clone size: many
D gene: TRBD1

CDR3 DNA: TGCAGCTTGGGAGACTACGAGCAGTACTTC
CDR3 protein: CSLGDYEQYF
J gene: TRBJ2-7
V gene: TRBV29-1
clone size: .
D gene: .

CDR3 DNA: TGTGCCAGCAGCCGAGGGGGCGGACTAGCCGCCTACGAGCAGTACTTC
CDR3 protein: CASSRGGGLAAYEQYF
J gene: TRBJ2-7
V gene: TRBV7-6
clone size: .
D gene: .

CDR3 DNA: TGTGCCAGCAGCTTACAGGGGACGAAGACTGAAGCTTTCTTT
CDR3 protein: CASSLQGTKTEAFF
J gene: TRBJ1-1
V gene: TRBV7-8
clone size: few
D gene: .

CDR3 DNA: TGCAGCGTTGTATCCGAAAACTTGAACACCGGGGAGCTGTTTTTT
CDR3 protein: CSVVSENLNTGELFF
J gene: TRBJ2-2
V gene: TRBV29-1
clone size: .
D gene: .

CDR3 DNA: TGTGCCAGCAGCTTAGACAGGGCCGAGCAGTACTTC
CDR3 protein: CASSLDRAEQYF
J gene: TRBJ2-7
V gene: TRBV7-2
clone size: many
D gene: .

CDR3 DNA: TGTGCCAGCAGACCGAACCCGGGACAGGGCTACCCCTACGAGCAGTACTTC
CDR3 protein: CASRPNPGQGYPYEQYF
J gene: TRBJ2-7
V gene: TRBV10-3
clone size: .
D gene: TRBD1

CDR3 DNA: TGTGCCAGCAGCTTCCCGGACGGCCGCTATGGCTACACCTTC
CDR3 protein: CASSFPDGRYGYTF
J gene: TRBJ1-2
V gene: TRBV7-9
clone size: few
D gene: .

CDR3 DNA: TGTGCCAGCGGCCAGTCTGACAGGAGCCAAGAGACCCAGTACTTC
CDR3 protein: CASGQSDRSQETQYF
J gene: TRBJ2-5
V gene: TRBV7-2
clone size: .
D gene: .

CDR3 DNA: TGCAGTGCTGTTGGCGGCCGCAATCAGCCCCAGCATTTT
CDR3 protein: CSAVGGRNQPQHF
J gene: TRBJ1-5
V gene: TRBV20-1
clone size: many
D gene: .

CDR3 DNA: TGTGCCAGCATCGAGGCGTACGGCACCGGGGAGCTGTTTTTT
CDR3 protein: CASIEAYGTGELFF
J gene: TRBJ2-2
V gene: TRBV2
clone size: many
D gene: .

CDR3 DNA: TGTGCCAGCAGTTACTCCGCGAATAAATTCTCCTACGAGCAGTACTTC
CDR3 protein: CASSYSANKFSYEQYF
J gene: TRBJ2-7
V gene: TRBV6-5
clone size: .
D gene: .

CDR3 DNA: TGCAGCGTTCAACGGACAGTCCAGAACACTGAAGCTTTCTTT
CDR3 protein: CSVQRTVQNTEAFF
J gene: TRBJ1-1
V gene: TRBV29-1
clone size: many
D gene: .

CDR3 DNA: TGTGCCATCAGTGGAGGGCGGCGGGGGGCCTACGAGCAGTACTTC
CDR3 protein: CAISGGRRGAYEQYF
J gene: TRBJ2-7
V gene: TRBV10-3
clone size: few
D gene: TRBD2

CDR3 DNA: TGTGCCAGCAGCTTAAGCCTCGAGGCTTTCTTT
CDR3 protein: CASSLSLEAFF
J gene: TRBJ1-1
V gene: TRBV7-9
clone size: .
D gene: .

CDR3 DNA: TGCAGCGTTGAAGACGGGAGACAGGGGGTACAAGAGACCCAGTACTTC
CDR3 protein: CSVEDGRQGVQETQYF
J gene: TRBJ2-5
V gene: TRBV29-1
clone size: .
D gene: TRBD1

CDR3 DNA: TGTGCCAGCAGCTTATTGCAGGGTGCACGGCGCGGTGAAGCTTTCTTT
CDR3 protein: CASSLLQGARRGEAFF
J gene: TRBJ1-1
V gene: TRBV7-6
clone size: .
D gene: .

CDR3 DNA: TGTGCCACCAGTAACGGGGGCAGACACGAGCAGTACTTC
CDR3 protein: CATSNGGRHEQYF
J gene: TRBJ2-7
V gene: TRBV24-1
clone size: many
D gene: .

CDR3 DNA: TGTGCCAGCAGCTCCAGGGGACAGAACCTTTCACCCCTCCACTTT
CDR3 protein: CASSSRGQNLSPLHF
J gene: TRBJ1-6
V gene: TRBV7-2
clone size: .
D gene: TRBD1

CDR3 DNA: TGTGCCAGCAGTGACCGGGACAGGGGGACTGAAAATGAAAAACTGTTTTTT
CDR3 protein: CASSDRDRGTENEKLFF
J gene: TRBJ1-4
V gene: TRBV25-1
clone size: .
D gene: TRBD1

CDR3 DNA: TGTGCCATCAGTGAGTCGGAGGGACAGGGTAACTATGGCTACACCTTC
CDR3 protein: CAISESEGQGNYGYTF
J gene: TRBJ1-2
V gene: TRBV10-3
clone size: .
D gene: TRBD1

CDR3 DNA: TGTGCCAGCAGCTTATATCCCGGGACTCAGCAGTACTTC
CDR3 protein: CASSLYPGTQQYF
J gene: TRBJ2-7
V gene: TRBV7-9
clone size: .
D gene: .

CDR3 DNA: TGTGCCAGCAGCTTCGACAGGGGGCGGGGAGACTACACCTTC
CDR3 protein: CASSFDRGRGDYTF
J gene: TRBJ1-2
V gene: TRBV7-2
clone size: few
D gene: TRBD1

CDR3 DNA: TGTGCCACCAGCAGCCTAGGACCGGGTCGGGCCAACGTCCTGACTTTC
CDR3 protein: CATSSLGPGRANVLTF
J gene: TRBJ2-6
V gene: TRBV15
clone size: .
D gene: .

CDR3 DNA: TGTGCCAGCAGCTCGGGGACAGGGCACACTGAAGCTTTCTTT
CDR3 protein: CASSSGTGHTEAFF
J gene: TRBJ1-1
V gene: TRBV11-2
clone size: many
D gene: TRBD1

CDR3 DNA: TGTGCCAGCAGAGACGAGGGGTCCGGGGTCTACGAGCAGTACTTC
CDR3 protein: CASRDEGSGVYEQYF
J gene: TRBJ2-7
V gene: TRBV6-5
clone size: .
D gene: .

CDR3 DNA: TGTGCCAGCAGCTTAGTTCAACAGGGTGAAGCTTTCTTT
CDR3 protein: CASSLVQQGEAFF
J gene: TRBJ1-1
V gene: TRBV7-2
clone size: .
D gene: .

CDR3 DNA: TGCGCCAGCAGCTCGGCAGGGAGTGGGTCCACTGAAGCTTTCTTT
CDR3 protein: CASSSAGSGSTEAFF
J gene: TRBJ1-1
V gene: TRBV5-1
clone size: few
D gene: .

CDR3 DNA: TGCAGCTTGACTCCGGGACAGGTGGACTATGGCTACACCTTC
CDR3 protein: CSLTPGQVDYGYTF
J gene: TRBJ1-2
V gene: TRBV29-1
clone size: once
D gene: TRBD1

CDR3 DNA: TGTGCCAGCAGTCGGACACGGGCGGGCACCATAAATTTT
CDR3 protein: CASSRTRAGTINF
J gene: TRBJ1-3
V gene: TRBV6-1
clone size: .
D gene: .

CDR3 DNA: TGCAGTGCTATTCCGGCCAGGCTAGCGGGGTACGAGCAGTACTTC
CDR3 protein: CSAIPARLAGYEQYF
J gene: TRBJ2-7
V gene: TRBV20-1
clone size: .
D gene: TRBD2

CDR3 DNA: TGTGCCAGCAGTGTGCCCTTCAATCAGCCCCAGCATTTT
CDR3 protein: CASSVPFNQPQHF
J gene: TRBJ1-5
V gene: TRBV6-5
clone size: .
D gene: .

CDR3 DNA: TGTGCCAGCAGTGAGTCCTGGGTAAATTCACCCCTCCACTTT
CDR3 protein: CASSESWVNSPLHF
J gene: TRBJ1-6
V gene: TRBV6-4
clone size: .
D gene: .

CDR3 DNA: TGTGCCACCAGTAGGTCTGGGGTTGGCAATCAGCCCCAGCATTTT
CDR3 protein: CATSRSGVGNQPQHF
J gene: TRBJ1-5
V gene: TRBV24-1
clone size: few
D gene: .

CDR3 DNA: TGTGCCAGCAGTTACGGTACTTCTCAGCCCCAGCATTTT
CDR3 protein: CASSYGTSQPQHF
J gene: TRBJ1-5
V gene: TRBV6-5
clone size: few
D gene: .

CDR3 DNA: TGTGCCATCAGGGGGGACGGAGGGTACGAGCACTATGGCTACACCTTC
CDR3 protein: CAIRGDGGYEHYGYTF
J gene: TRBJ1-2
V gene: TRBV10-3
clone size: .
D gene: .

CDR3 DNA: TGTGCCAGCAGCTTAGTTCCAGCGGGGGGCCGGGAGACCCAGTACTTC
CDR3 protein: CASSLVPAGGRETQYF
J gene: TRBJ2-5
V gene: TRBV7-8
clone size: .
D gene: TRBD2

CDR3 DNA: TGTGCCAGCAGTCCCTGGACAGGGGAACTGGATACGCAGTATTTT
CDR3 protein: CASSPWTGELDTQYF
J gene: TRBJ2-3
V gene: TRBV2
clone size: .
D gene: TRBD1

CDR3 DNA: TGTGCCTCCGTCCGGACAACGAACACTGAAGCTTTCTTT
CDR3 protein: CASVRTTNTEAFF
J gene: TRBJ1-1
V gene: TRBV10-3
clone size: few
D gene: .

CDR3 DNA: TGTGCCAGCAGTGAGTCCGGAGAAAAACTGTTTTTT
CDR3 protein: CASSESGEKLFF
J gene: TRBJ1-4
V gene: TRBV10-2
clone size: many
D gene: .

CDR3 DNA: TGTGCCAGTAGTATAGGTCCAGGGGTAGGGGGCTACGAGCAGTACTTC
CDR3 protein: CASSIGPGVGGYEQYF
J gene: TRBJ2-7
V gene: TRBV19
clone size: .
D gene: .

CDR3 DNA: TGTGCCAGCAGTCCCCGGGCTTCAACTGAAGCTTTCTTT
CDR3 protein: CASSPRASTEAFF
J gene: TRBJ1-1
V gene: TRBV5-5
clone size: few
D gene: .

CDR3 DNA: TGCGCCAGCAGCATGGGATACGACACTGAAGCTTTCTTT
CDR3 protein: CASSMGYDTEAFF
J gene: TRBJ1-1
V gene: TRBV5-1
clone size: .
D gene: .

CDR3 DNA: TGCAGCGTTGAATGGGCAACTAATGAAAAACTGTTTTTT
CDR3 protein: CSVEWATNEKLFF
J gene: TRBJ1-4
V gene: TRBV29-1
clone size: many
D gene: .

CDR3 DNA: TGTGCCAGCAGCTTGGAACGGGCTTTCTACGAGCAGTACTTC
CDR3 protein: CASSLERAFYEQYF
J gene: TRBJ2-7
V gene: TRBV4-2
clone size: few
D gene: .

CDR3 DNA: TGTGCCAGCAGCTTAATCGGGACAGGGGGTTTCGGCTATGGCTACACCTTC
CDR3 protein: CASSLIGTGGFGYGYTF
J gene: TRBJ1-2
V gene: TRBV7-9
clone size: .
D gene: TRBD1

CDR3 DNA: TGCAGCGTCGAAGGGACAGGTCCCAATGAAAAACTGTTTTTT
CDR3 protein: CSVEGTGPNEKLFF
J gene: TRBJ1-4
V gene: TRBV29-1
clone size: .
D gene: TRBD1

CDR3 DNA: TGTGCCAGTAGTCCGGGACAGGGGGCGGAAGACACTGAAGCTTTCTTT
CDR3 protein: CASSPGQGAEDTEAFF
J gene: TRBJ1-1
V gene: TRBV19
clone size: .
D gene: TRBD1